The 21 T cell receptor beta chains in this list originate from one sample, sequenced in a study of T-cell memory formation after mild COVID-19. TCRdb re-called the 5' RACE reads through MiXCR, storing one row per CDR3 protein. The table lists under 200,000 distinct CDR3 sequences, roughly 10% of them singletons. Sample: PBMCs or a T cell subset sorted from them (not recorded which). The receptors were gathered from a man in his late teens or twenties who had mild COVID-19 (a few samples of this study predate the infection). Cell type and time point are not known.

Only a few counts were recorded for this clonotype. The V call is TRBV18, the J call TRBJ2-5; the match to TRBD1 covers 9 bases. Germline assignment: CDR1 KGHSH and CDR2 LQKENI. This CDR3 is built from 17 residues. J was trimmed by 1 base and V by 1 base; bases with no gene match: 7. The CDR3 reads CASSPLGSGQGQETQYF. In DNA form, the CDR3 reads TGTGCCAGCTCACCACTCGGGTCGGGACAGGGCCAAGAGACCCAGTACTTC.

The chain recombines TRBV20-1 with TRBJ2-3; 7 positions agree with TRBD1. J gave up 2 bases and V 0 bases, and 11 bases lay outside the gene matches. This CDR3 contains 17 residues. In germline, CDR1 is DFQATT, CDR2 SNEGSKA (reference sequence). CDR3 sequence (DNA): TGCAGTGCTAGAGATCGGGACAGTTGGTGGGACACAGATACGCAGTATTTT. It encodes CSARDRDSWWDTDTQYF.

The gene calls are TRBV7-2 and TRBJ1-2; D is unresolved. Trimming shortened V by 2 bases and J by 2 bases, and 9 bases separated the two germline ends. CDR3 length: 14 residues. Germline V gene data show CDR1 as SGHTA and CDR2 as FQGNSA. In nucleotides, the CDR3 is TGTGCCAGCAGCTTATGGAGGGTCAACTATGGCTACACCTTC. This translates into CASSLWRVNYGYTF. Using reference TRBV7-2 and TRBJ1-2 for the parts outside the CDR3, the full variable domain is GAGVSQSPSNKVTEKGKDVELRCDPISGHTALYWYRQSLGQGLEFLIYFQGNSAPDKSGLPSDRFSAERTGGSVSTLTIQRTQQEDSAVYLCASSLWRVNYGYTFGSGTRLTVV.

This clonotype was counted many times. This chain joins TRBV7-2 and TRBJ2-5, with a tentative D call TRBD1 (7 bases). CDR3 length equals 14 residues. CDR1 and CDR2 (germline): SGHTA, FQGNSA. Trimming cost V 5 bases and J 7 bases, with 17 bases left between them. CDR3 residues: CASSPMEGATTQYF. For the CDR3, the DNA is TGTGCCAGCAGCCCCATGGAGGGGGCGACGACCCAGTACTTC.

This clonotype has a count of ten or more. This chain joins TRBV30 and TRBJ1-3; weak D call: TRBD1 (6 bases). This CDR3 has 15 amino acids. Looked up from germline, CDR1 is GTSNPN and CDR2 is SVGIG (reference sequence). Trimming cost V 3 bases and J 0 bases, with 12 bases left between them. This CDR3 is CAWREGGYSGNTIYF. DNA of the CDR3: TGTGCCTGGAGAGAAGGGGGATACTCTGGAAACACCATATATTTT.

This chain uses TRBV7-2 with TRBJ1-6; tentative D call: TRBD1 (6 bases). Trimming pared 3 bases from V and 6 bases from J, leaving 9 bases between. The germline V gene has CDR1 SGHTA and CDR2 FQGNSA. This CDR3 is built from 14 residues. CDR3 DNA sequence: TGTGCCAGCAGCTTTAAACAGGGTAATTCACCCCTCCACTTT. Translating it yields CASSFKQGNSPLHF.

This clonotype was recorded a few times. This chain uses TRBV20-1 with TRBJ2-1; D is unclear. Looked up from germline, CDR1 is DFQATT and CDR2 is SNEGSKA (reference sequence). The V and J ends lost 2 bases and 9 bases respectively, with 8 bases between them. This CDR3 is 11 amino acids long. The CDR3 bases are TGCAGTGCTAGACGGGCTCTTGAGCAGTTCTTC. Residues: CSARRALEQFF.

This clonotype has only a few counts. The chain is built from TRBV20-1 and TRBJ2-2; D possibly matches TRBD1 or TRBD2 (6 bases each). Germline lookup yields CDR1 DFQATT and CDR2 SNEGSKA (reference sequence). V gave up 4 bases and J gave up 4 bases, with 13 bases separating them. The CDR3 is 14 residues long. The CDR3, as DNA: TGCAGTGCTACCCAGGAGGGGGTCACCGGGGAGCTGTTTTTT. Its protein product is CSATQEGVTGELFF.

Many counts were recorded for this clonotype. The genes are TRBV9 and TRBJ2-7; D possibly uses TRBD1 or TRBD2 (5 bases each). The CDR3 has 14 amino acids. The V end lost 1 base, the J end lost 2 bases, and 10 bases lay between the germline ends. Germline CDR1 reads SGDLS; CDR2 reads YYNGEE. The CDR3 loop reads CASSVRDGTYEQYF. The CDR3 DNA sequence: TGTGCCAGCAGCGTACGGGACGGGACCTACGAGCAGTACTTC.

This clonotype was picked up many times. The chain recombines TRBV7-9 with TRBJ2-1; 8 bases are shared with TRBD2. The CDR3 contains 13 residues. The germline CDR1 and CDR2 sequences are SEHNR and FQNEAQ (reference sequence). The V gene end was trimmed by 5 bases and the J gene end by 9 bases; junction bases not matched to a gene: 6. The CDR3 coding sequence is TGTGCCAGCAGCCCACAGGGACTAGGTGAGCAGTTCTTC. As protein: CASSPQGLGEQFF. Full variable domain (rest looked up from reference TRBV7-9 and TRBJ2-1): DTGVSQNPRHKITKRGQNVTFRCDPISEHNRLYWYRQTLGQGPEFLTYFQNEAQLEKSRLLSDRFSAERPKGSFSTLEIQRTEQGDSAMYLCASSPQGLGEQFFGPGTRLTVL.

This clonotype was counted a few times. This chain connects TRBV6-5 to TRBJ2-7; D not certain. Trimming took off 0 bases at V and 3 bases at J, with 12 bases between the two ends. CDR1 and CDR2 from the germline V gene are MNHEY and SVGAGI. This CDR3 comprises 15 residues. CDR3 DNA: TGTGCCAGCAGTTACTCTGGGGTGGCCGGCTACGAGCAGTACTTC. Translation gives CASSYSGVAGYEQYF.

J is TRBJ2-3 and V is TRBV3-1; D gene uncertain. Germline CDR1 LGHDT, CDR2 YNNKEL (reference sequence). V lost 1 base and J lost 4, with 6 bases in between. The CDR3 sequence is 13 residues long. Written as DNA, the CDR3 is TGTGCCAGCAGCCAAGCTCCCCCAGATACGCAGTATTTT. It codes for CASSQAPPDTQYF.

The sample holds many counts of this clonotype. The chain has TRBV5-1 and TRBJ2-5, with a tentative D call TRBD2 (6 bases). Trimming took off 4 bases at V and 2 bases at J, with 18 bases between the two ends. Germline CDR1 and CDR2: SGHRS and YFSETQ. The CDR3 totals 16 residues. The CDR3 protein is CASSKDGGGGQETQYF. The CDR3 nucleotides read TGCGCCAGCAGCAAGGACGGCGGTGGGGGGCAAGAGACCCAGTACTTC.

The rearrangement uses TRBV7-2 and TRBJ2-3, with TRBD2 as a possible D gene (7 bases). This CDR3 contains 15 residues. V shed 3 bases and J shed 4 bases, with 14 bases lying between them. CDR1 SGHTA and CDR2 FQGNSA come from the germline V gene. In DNA, the CDR3 is TGTGCCAGCAGCTTCGCGGGGGCATTCGCAGATACGCAGTATTTT. It encodes CASSFAGAFADTQYF.

The genes are TRBV29-1 and TRBJ2-3; D might be TRBD1 (7 bases). Trimming shortened V by 7 bases and J by 3 bases, and 17 bases separated the two germline ends. Germline V gene data show CDR1 as SQVTM and CDR2 as ANQGSEA. This CDR3 region has 14 residues. The CDR3 sequence: CSGRRGVGTDTQYF. The CDR3 region has the DNA TGCAGCGGTCGCAGGGGGGTTGGGACAGATACGCAGTATTTT.

The chain links TRBV30 to TRBJ2-7; possible D gene TRBD2, 6 bases. CDR1 and CDR2 (germline): GTSNPN, SVGIG (reference sequence). This CDR3 spans 13 amino acids. Trimming removed 2 bases at V and 2 bases at J, with 10 bases between. DNA of the CDR3: TGTGCCTGGAGTACGGGACTCCCCTACGAGCAGTACTTC. Its protein product is CAWSTGLPYEQYF.

The chain is built from TRBV28 and TRBJ2-6; no reliable D call. The V end was cut by 8 bases, the J end by 0 bases, with 11 bases between. The CDR3 sequence is 15 residues long. Germline V gives CDR1 MDHEN, CDR2 SYDVKM. The CDR3 DNA is TGTGCCAGCGGTATTCCGAACTCTGGGGCCAACGTCCTGACTTTC. It yields the protein CASGIPNSGANVLTF.

This clonotype was observed a handful of times. The rearrangement uses TRBV7-8 and TRBJ1-1; no clear D. The V end was cut by 6 bases, the J end by 3 bases, with 5 bases between. Germline V lookup: CDR1 SGHVS, CDR2 FQNEAQ. This CDR3 comprises 11 residues. The CDR3 protein is CASRVDTEAFF. In nucleotides, the CDR3 is TGTGCCAGCAGGGTGGACACTGAAGCTTTCTTT.

The chain recombines TRBV29-1 with TRBJ1-3; D not resolved. V lost 0 bases, J lost 1 base, and 7 bases lay in between. This CDR3 contains 14 residues. The germline gives CDR1 SQVTM, CDR2 ANQGSEA. In DNA, the CDR3 is TGCAGCGTTGAAGAGTCGGGTTCTGGAAACACCATATATTTT. It is translated as CSVEESGSGNTIYF. The whole variable domain, filled in from reference TRBV29-1 and TRBJ1-3, reads SAVISQKPSRDICQRGTSLTIQCQVDSQVTMMFWYRQQPGQSLTLIATANQGSEATYESGFVIDKFPISRPNLTFSTLTVSNMSPEDSSIYLCSVEESGSGNTIYFGEGSWLTVV.

This clonotype was seen repeatedly, ten times or more. This CDR3 is CASSPGTTNTGELFF. The CDR3 DNA reads as TGTGCCAGCAGCCCGGGGACGACGAACACCGGGGAGCTGTTTTTT. This chain links TRBV11-2 with TRBJ2-2; D may match TRBD1 or TRBD2 (5 bases each). CDR1 and CDR2 (germline): SGHAT, FQNNGV. The CDR3 has 15 residues. Trimming stripped 5 bases from V and 0 bases from J, with 10 bases between.

This clonotype was seen more than once but under ten times. J is TRBJ1-2 and V is TRBV12-3 or TRBV12-4, with 7 bases aligning to TRBD1. This CDR3 has 14 amino acids. V lost 3 bases, J lost 8 bases, and 9 bases stayed unmatched. DNA for the CDR3: TGTGCCAGCAGTTTGGCTAGGGGGCCCGAGGGCTACACCTTC. It translates to CASSLARGPEGYTF.